A single TCR beta chain is shown here with its context. The antigen remains unidentified. The data derive from a study of shared clonotypes between healthy human individuals. The donors, healthy adults who were HIV-negative, had experienced no recent acute infections or vaccinations. V lost 7 bases and J lost 1, with 16 bases in between. Per the germline V gene, CDR1 is MGHRA and CDR2 is YSYEKL. The CDR3 is 15 residues long. Study findings and constraints: Compared with memory subsets, naive subsets generally had larger estimated richness.

TCRdb keeps only in-frame clones here, not all; method: immunoSEQ multiplex PCR. The sample has approximately 2.1 million clones, approximately 93% seen once. The receptor was isolated from a man aged 18 to 35 in good health. Some clones in this sample may be carry-over from other donors' samples. The sequencing input was naive CD4+ T cells from PBMCs. Subset defined: CD45RA+ positively selected. The rearrangement joins TRBV4-1 to TRBJ2-5; the D gene is possibly TRBD1 (6 bases). CDR3 DNA sequence: TGCGCCAGCAACCCCGGCCTAGGGGGCCAAGAGACCCAGTACTTC. The encoded protein is CASNPGLGGQETQYF.